This TCR beta chain came from a study of T cells after yellow fever vaccination. Study results and caveats: The secondary response peaked faster, at day 5 versus 15, but was weaker.

Only a few counts were recorded for this clonotype. The antigen is unknown. Conversion of TCR transcripts into cDNA relied on 5'RACE template switching, which added a universal primer site and UMIs. A single record per CDR3 protein comes from TCRdb applying MiXCR to the 5' RACE reads. The data show some 350,000 distinct CDR3 sequences, with 11% seen just once and more than 15% held by the top ten. The TCR sequence derives from a man younger than 30 who received the YFV17D yellow fever vaccine. Here the sequenced sample was PBMCs, taken on the day of the first yellow fever vaccination.

The CDR3 here is CASSQGDWISGNTIYF. The DNA of the CDR3 is TGTGCCAGCAGCCAGGGCGACTGGATCTCTGGAAACACCATATATTTT. This chain uses TRBV4-2 with TRBJ1-3; D gene uncertain. The CDR3 spans 16 residues. V was shortened by 3 bases and J by 0 bases, with 12 bases between the two germline ends. Germline-derived CDR1 and CDR2 are LGHNA and YNFKEQ.